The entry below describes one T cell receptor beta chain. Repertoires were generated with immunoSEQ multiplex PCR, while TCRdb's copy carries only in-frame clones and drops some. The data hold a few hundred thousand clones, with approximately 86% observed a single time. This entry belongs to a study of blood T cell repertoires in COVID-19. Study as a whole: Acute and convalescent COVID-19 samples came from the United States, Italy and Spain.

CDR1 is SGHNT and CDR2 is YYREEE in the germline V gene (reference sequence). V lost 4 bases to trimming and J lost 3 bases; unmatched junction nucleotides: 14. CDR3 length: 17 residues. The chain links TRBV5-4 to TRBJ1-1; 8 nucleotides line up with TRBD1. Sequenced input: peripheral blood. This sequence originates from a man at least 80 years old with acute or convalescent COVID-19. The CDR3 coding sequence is TGTGCCAGCAGCCCCCCGGCAAACACAGGGGGATACACTGAAGCTTTCTTT. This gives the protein CASSPPANTGGYTEAFF. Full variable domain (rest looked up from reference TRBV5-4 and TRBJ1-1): ETGVTQSPTHLIKTRGQQVTLRCSSQSGHNTVSWYQQALGQGPQFIFQYYREEENGRGNFPPRFSGLQFPNYSSELNVNALELDDSALYLCASSPPANTGGYTEAFFGQGTRLTVV.